The 17 T cell receptor beta chains below were found in one sample sequenced in a study of blood T cell repertoires in COVID-19. Profiling relied on immunoSEQ multiplex PCR, and the TCRdb table lists in-frame clones only, not all of them. The sample shows around 300,000 clones, around 90% of them seen only once. What was sequenced was peripheral blood. These receptors were taken from a man aged 50-60 years with acute or convalescent COVID-19.

V gene TRBV29-1 combines with J gene TRBJ2-7, with a possible D match to TRBD1 (6 bases). The CDR3 is 13 residues long. Germline-derived CDR1 and CDR2 are SQVTM and ANQGSEA. V was clipped by 6 bases and J by 0 bases, with 12 bases between them. CDR3 coding DNA: TGCAGCGTCCAGGGACAAAGCTCCTACGAGCAGTACTTC. It yields the protein CSVQGQSSYEQYF.

This sequence joins TRBV23-1 and TRBJ2-5; 7 bases match TRBD1. TRBV23-1 is labeled an ORF, and its function is uncertain. V was pared by 7 bases and J by 4 bases, with 12 bases of the junction left unmatched. This CDR3 comprises 15 residues. In DNA, the CDR3 is TGCGCCAGCATCGATAAGAGACAGGGATCAGAGACCCAGTACTTC. Amino acid sequence: CASIDKRQGSETQYF.

The chain recombines TRBV18 with TRBJ1-2; possible D gene TRBD1, 6 bases. Trimming removed 2 bases at V and 2 bases at J, with 15 bases between. CDR1 and CDR2 from the germline V gene are KGHSH and LQKENI. The CDR3 totals 16 residues. CDR3 nucleotide sequence: TGTGCCAGCTCACCAACAGGGCGAAGCGTCAACTATGGCTACACCTTC. It encodes CASSPTGRSVNYGYTF.

The rearrangement links TRBV7-9 to TRBJ1-1; 12 bases agree with TRBD1. V shed 5 bases, J shed 11 bases, and the junction held 9 bases outside the gene matches. From germline, CDR1 is SEHNR and CDR2 FQNEAQ (reference sequence). This CDR3 region has 14 residues. CDR3 nucleotides: TGTGCCAGCAGCCGGGGACAGGGGGCAACGAGGGCTTTCTTT. This gives the protein CASSRGQGATRAFF. The full variable domain, rest sourced from reference TRBV7-9 and TRBJ1-1, is DTGVSQNPRHKITKRGQNVTFRCDPISEHNRLYWYRQTLGQGPEFLTYFQNEAQLEKSRLLSDRFSAERPKGSFSTLEIQRTEQGDSAMYLCASSRGQGATRAFFGQGTRLTVV.

J is TRBJ1-1 and V is TRBV27; 11 nucleotides agree with TRBD1. Germline CDR1 MNHEY, CDR2 SMNVEV (reference sequence). V lost 2 bases and J lost 0; bases outside the gene matches: 2. The CDR3 is 16 residues long. The DNA of the CDR3 is TGTGCCAGCAGTTTAAAGGGACAGGGGGTGAACACTGAAGCTTTCTTT. Its translation: CASSLKGQGVNTEAFF.

The chain is built from TRBV20-1 and TRBJ1-5; D gene ambiguous. Deletions cut 3 bases from V and 3 bases from J, with 9 bases between. This CDR3 spans 13 amino acids. Germline CDR1 DFQATT, CDR2 SNEGSKA (reference sequence). This chain's CDR3 is CSASGGVNQPQHF. The CDR3 bases are TGCAGTGCTAGTGGCGGGGTCAATCAGCCCCAGCATTTT.

The V call is TRBV6-1, the J call TRBJ1-2; TRBD1 matches 7 bases. Trimming took 3 bases from V and 0 from J; bases not matched to a gene: 1. The CDR3 runs 14 residues. The germline gives CDR1 MNHNS, CDR2 SASEGT. In nucleotides, the CDR3 is TGTGCCAGCAGTGATGGGACAGCTAACTATGGCTACACCTTC. It specifies CASSDGTANYGYTF.

The chain is built from TRBV5-8 and TRBJ1-3; 9 bases align to TRBD1. Germline assignment: CDR1 SGHTS and CDR2 YDEGEE. CDR3 length equals 16 residues. Losses at the gene ends were 7 bases for V and 0 bases for J; bases not matched to a gene: 8. CDR3 loop: CASSSGTGTSGNTIYF. The DNA of the CDR3 is TGTGCCAGCTCCTCCGGGACAGGGACCTCTGGAAACACCATATATTTT.

Only one count was recorded for this clone. This chain connects TRBV9 to TRBJ2-2; 8 bases are shared with TRBD2. Losses at the gene ends were 0 bases for V and 5 bases for J; bases not matched to a gene: 9. The CDR3 loop spans 17 amino acids. Germline V gene lookup returns CDR1 SGDLS and CDR2 YYNGEE. CDR3 sequence (DNA): TGTGCCAGCAGCGTAGCTACGAGCGGGGGACGTACCGGGGAGCTGTTTTTT. Its translation: CASSVATSGGRTGELFF.

V and J are TRBV30 and TRBJ2-5, with D perhaps TRBD2 (5 bases). The CDR3 has 13 residues. Germline V gene lookup returns CDR1 GTSNPN and CDR2 SVGIG (reference sequence). V lost 7 bases to trimming and J lost 1 base, with 13 bases between them. The CDR3 spells CASTLAAQETQYF. The CDR3 coding sequence is TGTGCCTCTACGCTAGCAGCCCAAGAGACCCAGTACTTC.

This chain connects TRBV7-3 to TRBJ1-1; D is ambiguous. The CDR3 has 13 amino acids. Germline lookup yields CDR1 SGHTA and CDR2 FQGTGA. V shed 5 bases and J shed 1 base, with 8 bases lying between them. DNA of the CDR3: TGTGCCAGCAGCACAAAATGGAACACTGAAGCTTTCTTT. Translated: CASSTKWNTEAFF.

This clone was seen repeatedly, ten times or more. The chain employs TRBV18 and TRBJ2-3, with 10 bases identical to TRBD1. After removal of 4 bases from V and 5 bases from J, the junction contained 6 bases not matched to a gene. This CDR3 spans 15 amino acids. In germline, CDR1 is KGHSH, CDR2 LQKENI. This chain's CDR3 is CASSRGQGEVDTQYF. The DNA of the CDR3 is TGTGCCAGCTCACGCGGACAGGGGGAGGTAGATACGCAGTATTTT.

This sequence joins TRBV27 and TRBJ2-3, with unresolved D. The CDR3 spans 10 residues. The germline V gene encodes CDR1 MNHEY and CDR2 SMNVEV (reference sequence). V dropped 7 bases and J dropped 6 bases, with 5 bases sitting between them. CDR3 DNA: TGTGCCAGCACAGTTGATACGCAGTATTTT. It translates to CASTVDTQYF.

The DNA of the CDR3 is TGTGCCAGCAGTGAATATGGGGAGGATGAAAAACTGTTTTTT. Protein product: CASSEYGEDEKLFF. The chain has TRBV6-1 and TRBJ1-4, with D unclear. V lost 2 bases and J lost 6, with 10 bases in between. The CDR3 has 14 residues. CDR1 is MNHNS and CDR2 is SASEGT in the germline V gene.

The V gene is TRBV5-1, the J gene TRBJ2-1, with D tentatively TRBD1 (5 bases). Germline lookup yields CDR1 SGHRS and CDR2 YFSETQ. V dropped 0 bases and J dropped 0 bases, with 10 bases sitting between them. There are 16 residues in the CDR3. The CDR3 bases are TGCGCCAGCAGCTTGGGCTCCGACAGCTCCTACAATGAGCAGTTCTTC. Protein sequence: CASSLGSDSSYNEQFF.

The sample holds a few counts of this clone. This chain uses TRBV2 with TRBJ1-5; maybe TRBD1 (6 bases). Germline assignment: CDR1 SNHLY and CDR2 FYNNEI. The CDR3 totals 13 residues. Trimming shortened V by 5 bases and J by 6 bases, and 11 bases separated the two germline ends. The DNA of the CDR3 is TGTGCCAGCAGTTTGGGGGGGCTTCAGCCCCAGCATTTT. Amino acid sequence: CASSLGGLQPQHF.

This rearrangement joins TRBV6-6 to TRBJ1-5, with a possible D match to TRBD1 (5 bases). The V gene's germline CDR1 is MNHNY and CDR2 SVGAGI (reference sequence). The CDR3 loop spans 16 amino acids. V was trimmed by 0 bases and J by 3 bases, leaving 12 bases between them. In DNA form, the CDR3 reads TGTGCCAGCAGTTACTCGTCGACAGCATCCAATCAGCCCCAGCATTTT. It specifies CASSYSSTASNQPQHF.